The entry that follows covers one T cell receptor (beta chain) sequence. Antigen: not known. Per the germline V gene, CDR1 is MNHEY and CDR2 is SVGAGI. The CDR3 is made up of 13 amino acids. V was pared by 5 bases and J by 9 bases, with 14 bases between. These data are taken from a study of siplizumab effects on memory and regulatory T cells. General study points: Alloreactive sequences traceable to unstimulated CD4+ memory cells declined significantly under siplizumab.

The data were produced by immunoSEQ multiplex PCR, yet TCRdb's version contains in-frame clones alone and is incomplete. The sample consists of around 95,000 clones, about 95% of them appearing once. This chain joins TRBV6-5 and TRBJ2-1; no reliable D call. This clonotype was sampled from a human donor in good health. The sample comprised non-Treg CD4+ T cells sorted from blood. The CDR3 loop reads CASSRTKGGEQFF. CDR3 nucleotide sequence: TGTGCCAGCAGTCGTACCAAGGGCGGTGAGCAGTTCTTC.